The clone carrying this T cell receptor (beta chain) was detected ten times or more. V was pared by 3 bases and J by 8 bases, with 17 bases between. Looked up from germline, CDR1 is SGDLS and CDR2 is YYNGEE. The CDR3 totals 14 residues. The data were obtained in a study of T cells after yellow fever vaccination. The TCR cDNA carried a universal primer site and UMIs from 5'RACE template switching. TCRdb ran MiXCR on the 5' RACE reads and lists one entry per CDR3 protein. The sample records about 50,000 distinct CDR3 sequences, roughly 7.3% being singletons. This specimen consisted of CD8+ T cells sorted from PBMCs, obtained roughly 15 days after the first yellow fever vaccination. The chain combines TRBV9 with TRBJ1-2; a possible D gene is TRBD1 (6 bases). This TCR came from a man in his late teens or twenties who received the YFV17D yellow fever vaccine. Here the CDR3 reads CASSGYRDARGYTF. CDR3 nucleotides: TGTGCCAGCAGCGGATACAGGGATGCTCGAGGCTACACCTTC.